This TCR beta chain was retrieved from a study of control samples from healthy donors and cancer patients. Profiling relied on immunoSEQ multiplex PCR, and the TCRdb table lists in-frame clones only, not all of them. The sample table sets out approximately 190,000 clones. The CDR3 contains 15 residues. V was pared by 0 bases and J by 0 bases, with 8 bases between. Germline assignment: CDR1 MGHRA and CDR2 YSYEKL. This receptor was taken from a woman aged 25 to 39 in good health. The chain carries TRBV4-1 and TRBJ1-2; D is uncertain. Specimen: blood. CDR3 amino acids: CASSQDTATNYGYTF. The CDR3 coding sequence is TGCGCCAGCAGCCAAGATACGGCCACTAACTATGGCTACACCTTC.